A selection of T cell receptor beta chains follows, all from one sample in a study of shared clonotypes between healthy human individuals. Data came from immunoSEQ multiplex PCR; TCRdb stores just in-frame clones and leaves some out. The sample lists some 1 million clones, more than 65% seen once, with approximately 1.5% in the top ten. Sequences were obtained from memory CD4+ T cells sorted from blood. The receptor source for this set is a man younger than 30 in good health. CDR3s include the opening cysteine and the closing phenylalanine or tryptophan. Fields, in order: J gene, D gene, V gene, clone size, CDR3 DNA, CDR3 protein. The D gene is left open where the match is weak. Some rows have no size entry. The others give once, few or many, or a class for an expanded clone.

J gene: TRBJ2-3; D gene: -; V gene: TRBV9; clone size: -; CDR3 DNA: TGTGCCAGCAGCGCTCAGACAGGTCGCACAGATACGCAGTATTTT; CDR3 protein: CASSAQTGRTDTQYF
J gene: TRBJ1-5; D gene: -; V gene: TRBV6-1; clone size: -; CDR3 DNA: TGTGCCAGCAGGGGGCCAGGGGGCAATCAGCCCCAGCATTTT; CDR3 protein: CASRGPGGNQPQHF
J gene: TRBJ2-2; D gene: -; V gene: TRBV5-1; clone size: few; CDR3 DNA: TGCGCCAGCAGCTTGGGTTGGGCAGGAAACACCGGGGAGCTGTTTTTT; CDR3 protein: CASSLGWAGNTGELFF
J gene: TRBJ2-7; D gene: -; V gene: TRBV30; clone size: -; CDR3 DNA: TGTGCCTGGAGACGGGGAGGTTCCTACGAGCAGTACTTC; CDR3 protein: CAWRRGGSYEQYF
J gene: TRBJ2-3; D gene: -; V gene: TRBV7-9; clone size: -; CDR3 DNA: TGTGCCAGCAGCTCCGGTAATACGCAGTATTTT; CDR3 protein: CASSSGNTQYF
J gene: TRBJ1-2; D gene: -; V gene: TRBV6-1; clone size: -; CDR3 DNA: TGTGCCAGCAGTGAAGACTCTGAGGGACCCCTCGGCTACACCTTC; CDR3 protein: CASSEDSEGPLGYTF
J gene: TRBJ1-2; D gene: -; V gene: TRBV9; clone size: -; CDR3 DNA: TGTGCCAGCAGCGTAGCTACAGGTTTGAACTATGGCTACACCTTC; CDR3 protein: CASSVATGLNYGYTF
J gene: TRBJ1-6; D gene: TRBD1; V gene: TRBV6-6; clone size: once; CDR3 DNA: TGTGCCAGCAGACAGGGGGCGGCGGGTTCACCCCTCCACTTT; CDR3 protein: CASRQGAAGSPLHF
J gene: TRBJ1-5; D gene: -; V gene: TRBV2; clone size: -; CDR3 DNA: TGTGCCAGCAACCAAGGGAGGATTCGGGCGGATCAGCCCCAGCATTTT; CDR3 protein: CASNQGRIRADQPQHF
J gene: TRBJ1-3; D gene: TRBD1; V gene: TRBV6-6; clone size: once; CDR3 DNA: TGTGCCAGCAGTTCCCCGACAGGGATTGGACACACCATATATTTT; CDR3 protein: CASSSPTGIGHTIYF
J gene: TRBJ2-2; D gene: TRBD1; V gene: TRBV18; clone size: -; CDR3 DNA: TGTGCCAGCTCCTCTGGACAGGCGAACACCGGGGAGCTGTTTTTT; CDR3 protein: CASSSGQANTGELFF
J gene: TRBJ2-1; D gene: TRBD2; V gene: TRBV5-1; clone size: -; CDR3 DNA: TGCGCCAGCAGCTCAACAGCGGGGACCTACAATGAGCAGTTCTTC; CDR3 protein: CASSSTAGTYNEQFF